A single TCR beta chain is shown here with its context. The data were taken from a study of blood T cell repertoires in COVID-19. Germline V gene sequence: CDR1 SGHRS, CDR2 YFSETQ. With V trimmed by 1 base and J by 5 bases, 2 bases remained unmatched. CDR3 size: 14 residues. The method was immunoSEQ multiplex PCR; TCRdb's version includes in-frame clones alone and lacks a portion of them. The repertoire holds about 170,000 clones, with 70% to 90% as singletons. The chain has TRBV5-1 and TRBJ2-1; 8 nucleotides agree with TRBD2. Sequencing used peripheral blood. The TCR sequence derives from an elderly woman with COVID-19, enrolled during active disease. This chain's CDR3 is CASSLTSGNNEQFF. Written as DNA, the CDR3 is TGCGCCAGCAGCTTGACTAGCGGCAACAATGAGCAGTTCTTC. Looking up the rest from reference TRBV5-1 and TRBJ2-1 gives the full variable domain: KAGVTQTPRYLIKTRGQQVTLSCSPISGHRSVSWYQQTPGQGLQFLFEYFSETQRNKGNFPGRFSGRQFSNSRSEMNVSTLELGDSALYLCASSLTSGNNEQFFGPGTRLTVL.